The 28 T cell receptor beta chains below come from one sample, sequenced in a study of blood T cell repertoires in COVID-19. This table comes from immunoSEQ multiplex PCR, and its TCRdb copy is limited to in-frame clones, with some not included. The sample has over 200,000 clones, about nine tenths seen once. The sequenced sample consisted of peripheral blood. These receptors all come from a man aged 80 or over with acute or convalescent COVID-19.

V is TRBV19 and J is TRBJ1-2; a weak D match, TRBD1 (5 bases). Per the germline V gene, CDR1 is LNHDA and CDR2 is SQIVND (reference sequence). The V gene lost 6 bases and the J gene lost 8 bases, with 22 bases spanning the gap. The CDR3 totals 15 residues. The CDR3, as DNA: TGTGCCAGTAGCCCCGAGTCTTGGGGGGGATACGGCTACACCTTC. It encodes CASSPESWGGYGYTF.

The chain has TRBV5-1 and TRBJ2-1, with 8 bases lining up with TRBD1. Germline values: CDR1 SGHRS, CDR2 YFSETQ. Trimming removed 0 bases from V and 9 bases from J; junction bases left unmatched: 8. CDR3 size: 15 residues. CDR3 in amino acids: CASSLAGGAVGEQFF. CDR3 nucleotides: TGCGCCAGCAGCTTGGCAGGGGGCGCGGTAGGTGAGCAGTTCTTC.

The chain carries TRBV7-8 and TRBJ2-1, with TRBD2 identical over 12 bases. J gave up 0 bases and V 5 bases, and 8 bases lay outside the gene matches. The CDR3 covers 18 residues. CDR1 is SGHVS, CDR2 FQNEAQ, per germline. This chain's CDR3 is CASSPWTSGTHSYNEQFF. The CDR3 bases are TGTGCCAGCAGCCCTTGGACTAGCGGGACACACTCCTACAATGAGCAGTTCTTC.

The V call is TRBV30, the J call TRBJ1-5; D is perhaps TRBD1 (6 bases). Trimming took 2 bases from V and 2 from J, leaving 10 bases between them. Germline loops: CDR1 GTSNPN, CDR2 SVGIG (reference sequence). This CDR3 has 14 residues. CDR3 sequence reads: CAWSTGWGNQPQHF. Here the CDR3 DNA reads TGTGCCTGGAGTACAGGGTGGGGCAATCAGCCCCAGCATTTT.

The sample holds one count of this clone. This chain connects TRBV7-9 to TRBJ1-1, with D hard to call. There are 15 residues in the CDR3. V lost 0 bases and J lost 0, with 8 bases in between. Per the germline V gene, CDR1 is SEHNR and CDR2 is FQNEAQ (reference sequence). The CDR3 spells CASSLAWPMNTEAFF. The CDR3 nucleotides read TGTGCCAGCAGCTTAGCATGGCCCATGAACACTGAAGCTTTCTTT.

The J gene is TRBJ2-6, the V gene TRBV20-1; TRBD2 is a possible D gene (5 bases). This CDR3 is 19 amino acids long. V lost 3 bases to trimming and J lost 0 bases, with 21 bases between them. Germline V CDR1 and CDR2: DFQATT, SNEGSKA (reference sequence). In DNA, the CDR3 is TGCAGTGCTAGTCCCTTTCAGGCAGGACTCCCCTCTGGGGCCAACGTCCTGACTTTC. The encoded protein is CSASPFQAGLPSGANVLTF.

The chain links TRBV7-2 to TRBJ2-1; 8 nucleotides align to TRBD1. The CDR3 is 12 residues long. V shed 5 bases and J 12 bases; nucleotides not matched to a gene: 6. Germline CDR1 and CDR2: SGHTA and FQGNSA. The CDR3 loop reads CASSPDRVRQFF. CDR3 bases: TGTGCCAGCAGCCCGGACAGGGTTCGGCAGTTCTTC.

The chain uses TRBV19 and TRBJ2-5; 8 nucleotides match TRBD1. The CDR3 spans 15 residues. Germline CDR1 reads LNHDA; CDR2 reads SQIVND (reference sequence). V lost 2 bases to trimming and J lost 6 bases; unmatched junction nucleotides: 8. CDR3 nucleotides: TGTGCCAGTAGTATACAGGGGGCGTATGGGAAGACCCAGTACTTC. Translation gives CASSIQGAYGKTQYF.

This chain uses TRBV7-9 with TRBJ2-3, with TRBD1 identical over 7 bases. The V gene's germline CDR1 is SEHNR and CDR2 FQNEAQ (reference sequence). The CDR3 contains 15 residues. Unmatched junction bases numbered 8, after V lost 2 bases and J lost 6 bases. The CDR3 spells CASSLHRGERDTQYF. In nucleotides, the CDR3 is TGTGCCAGCAGCTTACACAGGGGAGAGCGGGATACGCAGTATTTT.

The chain uses TRBV5-1 and TRBJ2-5, with D tentatively TRBD1 (6 bases). CDR3 length: 16 amino acids. The ends were cut back, 4 bases at V and 4 bases at J, with 20 bases in the middle. Germline CDR1 is SGHRS and CDR2 is YFSETQ. This CDR3 reads CASSPMVPDRGETQYF. In nucleotides, the CDR3 is TGCGCCAGCAGCCCGATGGTACCGGACAGAGGAGAGACCCAGTACTTC.

The rearrangement uses TRBV28 and TRBJ2-7, with TRBD2 matching over 7 bases. Germline CDR1 is MDHEN and CDR2 is SYDVKM. V lost 2 bases, J lost 1 base, and 5 bases stayed unmatched. This CDR3 spans 15 amino acids. CDR3 sequence: CASSLQASGSYEQYF. The DNA for the CDR3 is TGTGCCAGCAGTTTACAGGCTAGCGGTTCCTACGAGCAGTACTTC.

J is TRBJ2-5 and V is TRBV7-2, with 8 nucleotides matching TRBD2. The germline V gene encodes CDR1 SGHTA and CDR2 FQGNSA. V was clipped by 3 bases and J by 5 bases; unmatched bases: 8. The CDR3 runs 15 residues. In nucleotides, the CDR3 is TGTGCCAGCAGCTTTACCGGACTAGCTTTGGAGACCCAGTACTTC. Amino acid sequence: CASSFTGLALETQYF.

The chain recombines TRBV6-6 with TRBJ2-1; a weak D match, TRBD2 (5 bases). The CDR3 spans 15 residues. The germline gives CDR1 MNHNY, CDR2 SVGAGI (reference sequence). The V end was cut by 7 bases, the J end by 3 bases, with 16 bases between. The CDR3 DNA is TGTGCCAGCAAAGAAGGCGCCGGAGGCTACAATGAGCAGTTCTTC. Its protein is CASKEGAGGYNEQFF.

This clone was found a few times. The genes are TRBV2 and TRBJ1-6, with 9 bases fitting TRBD1. Trimming took 5 bases from V and 6 from J; bases not matched to a gene: 5. The V gene's germline CDR1 is SNHLY and CDR2 FYNNEI. The CDR3 sequence is 15 residues long. CDR3 DNA: TGTGCCAGCAGTCCGAACAGGGGGCCTAATTCACCCCTCCACTTT. This encodes CASSPNRGPNSPLHF.

This clone was seen just once. The chain joins TRBV12-2 to TRBJ2-7; TRBD2 reflects the table's D call only, with no check against the DNA. TRBV12-2 is a documented pseudogene. This CDR3 region has 14 residues. CDR3 in amino acids: CASRHHLRGYEQYV. As DNA, the CDR3 is TGTGCAAGTCGCCACCACCTGCGCGGGTACGAGCAGTACGTC.

This chain joins TRBV2 and TRBJ2-1; 11 bases match TRBD2. Germline V gene lookup returns CDR1 SNHLY and CDR2 FYNNEI. The trim removed 8 bases at V and 8 bases at J, leaving 8 bases unmatched. This CDR3 has 14 residues. The CDR3 DNA is TGTGCCAGCCCCCTAGCGGGAGGTTTGGATGAGCAGTTCTTC. It yields the protein CASPLAGGLDEQFF.

CDR3 nucleotides: TGTGCCAGCAGCTTAGACCCAGGGGGCCCCCAAGAGACCCAGTACTTC. Translating gives CASSLDPGGPQETQYF. The rearrangement uses TRBV11-2 and TRBJ2-5; 8 bases line up with TRBD1. The V gene end was trimmed by 0 bases and the J gene end by 1 base; junction bases not matched to a gene: 4. The CDR3 contains 16 residues. Germline V gene lookup returns CDR1 SGHAT and CDR2 FQNNGV.

The sample holds one count of this clone. V gene TRBV6-6 combines with J gene TRBJ2-7; D perhaps matches TRBD1 (5 bases). The germline V gene has CDR1 MNHNY and CDR2 SVGAGI (reference sequence). CDR3 length: 13 amino acids. The V end lost 5 bases, the J end lost 2 bases, and 10 bases lay between the germline ends. CDR3: CASSVDSPYEQYV. Written as DNA, the CDR3 is TGTGCCAGCAGTGTAGACAGCCCCTACGAGCAGTACGTC.

The rearrangement joins TRBV5-4 to TRBJ2-7, with 8 bases fitting TRBD2. CDR3 length: 15 residues. The trim removed 4 bases at V and 4 bases at J, leaving 10 bases unmatched. Germline values: CDR1 SGHNT, CDR2 YYREEE (reference sequence). The CDR3 nucleotides are TGTGCCAGCAGCCCGGGACTAGGGTTCCGATACGAGCAGTACGTC. The encoded protein is CASSPGLGFRYEQYV.

The chain couples TRBV7-2 to TRBJ2-1, with 9 bases lining up with TRBD2. J was trimmed by 6 bases and V by 6 bases; bases with no gene match: 9. The CDR3 is made up of 15 amino acids. Germline V gene sequence: CDR1 SGHTA, CDR2 FQGNSA. This CDR3 is CASSPISGSGNEQFF. The CDR3 region has the DNA TGTGCCAGCAGTCCCATTAGCGGGAGTGGCAATGAGCAGTTCTTC.

CDR3 sequence reads: CASSPSANTGELFF. In DNA form, the CDR3 reads TGCGCCAGCAGCCCGTCGGCGAACACCGGGGAGCTGTTTTTT. This rearrangement joins TRBV5-1 to TRBJ2-2; D not resolved. Deletions cut 4 bases from V and 0 bases from J, with 7 bases between. The germline CDR1 and CDR2 sequences are SGHRS and YFSETQ. The CDR3 spans 14 residues.

The chain is built from TRBV11-3 and TRBJ2-2; TRBD2 is a possible D gene (5 bases). Per the germline V gene, CDR1 is SGHNT and CDR2 is YENEEA. Trimming pared 2 bases from V and 4 bases from J, leaving 11 bases between. The CDR3 contains 15 residues. Here the CDR3 reads CASSLPGLATGELFF. The CDR3 DNA reads TGTGCCAGCAGCTTACCTGGCCTAGCCACCGGGGAGCTGTTTTTT.

V is TRBV5-1 and J is TRBJ2-1, with 9 positions matching TRBD1. V lost 8 bases, J lost 0 bases, and 9 bases stayed unmatched. There are 16 residues in the CDR3. Per the germline V gene, CDR1 is SGHRS and CDR2 is YFSETQ. The CDR3 is CARPQTGGSSYNEQFF. The CDR3 DNA reads as TGCGCCAGACCACAGACAGGGGGTAGCTCCTACAATGAGCAGTTCTTC.

The rearrangement joins TRBV5-6 to TRBJ2-3; 9 nucleotides line up with TRBD2. This CDR3 is built from 16 residues. V lost 1 base and J lost 2; bases outside the gene matches: 5. Germline V gene sequence: CDR1 SGHDT, CDR2 YYEEEE. CDR3 in amino acids: CASSLTSGRDTDTQYF. The CDR3 nucleotides are TGTGCCAGCAGCTTGACTAGCGGGCGGGACACAGATACGCAGTATTTT. The variable domain in full, completed from reference TRBV5-6 and TRBJ2-3, reads DAGVTQSPTHLIKTRGQQVTLRCSPKSGHDTVSWYQQALGQGPQFIFQYYEEEERQRGNFPDRFSGHQFPNYSSELNVNALLLGDSALYLCASSLTSGRDTDTQYFGPGTRLTVL.

The rearrangement uses TRBV11-2 and TRBJ1-2, with 9 nucleotides matching TRBD1. The CDR3 sequence is 17 residues long. Germline CDR1 and CDR2: SGHAT and FQNNGV. V shed 5 bases and J 0 bases; nucleotides not matched to a gene: 10. CDR3 bases: TGTGCCAGCAGCCCGATGGGACAGGGCCTAGCTAACTATGGCTACACCTTC. It encodes CASSPMGQGLANYGYTF.

The chain has TRBV13 and TRBJ2-1, with D possibly matching TRBD2 (6 bases). CDR1 and CDR2 (germline): PRHDT, FYEKMQ (reference sequence). This CDR3 has 12 amino acids. Trimming took off 2 bases at V and 12 bases at J, with 11 bases between the two ends. The CDR3, as DNA: TGTGCCAGCAGCTTACAGGGAGGAAGGCAGTTCTTC. This codes for CASSLQGGRQFF.

The genes are TRBV19 and TRBJ2-1; 10 nucleotides match TRBD2. There are 16 residues in the CDR3. Germline CDR1 and CDR2: LNHDA and SQIVND (reference sequence). V gave up 6 bases and J gave up 1 base; unmatched junction bases: 6. The CDR3 loop reads CASSESGRGSYNEQFF. The CDR3 DNA reads as TGTGCCAGTAGCGAAAGCGGGAGGGGTTCCTACAATGAGCAGTTCTTC.

CDR3 residues: CASSNLPGSGANVLTF. For the CDR3, the DNA is TGTGCCAGCAGCAACCTTCCCGGGAGTGGGGCCAACGTCCTGACTTTC. The rearrangement links TRBV2 to TRBJ2-6; tentative D call: TRBD2 (6 bases). The V end lost 6 bases, the J end lost 3 bases, and 15 bases lay between the germline ends. In germline, CDR1 is SNHLY, CDR2 FYNNEI. The CDR3 loop spans 16 amino acids.